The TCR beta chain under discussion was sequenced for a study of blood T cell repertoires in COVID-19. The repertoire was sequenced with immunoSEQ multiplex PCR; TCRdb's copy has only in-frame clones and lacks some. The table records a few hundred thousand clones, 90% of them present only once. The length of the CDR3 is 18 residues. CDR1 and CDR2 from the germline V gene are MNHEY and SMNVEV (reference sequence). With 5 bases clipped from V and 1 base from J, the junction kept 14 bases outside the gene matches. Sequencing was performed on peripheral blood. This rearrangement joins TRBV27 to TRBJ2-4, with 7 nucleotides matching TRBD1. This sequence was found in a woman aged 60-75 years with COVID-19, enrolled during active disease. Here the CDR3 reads CASSPLTGAGWAKNIQYF. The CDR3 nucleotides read TGTGCCAGCAGTCCTCTAACAGGGGCTGGTTGGGCCAAAAACATTCAGTACTTC.